These 26 T cell receptor beta chains were all obtained from the same sample, sequenced in a study of blood T cells in healthy people across ages. Together with a sample-barcoded 5' primer, a J-beta primer mix was included in a second PCR lasting roughly 6 to 12 cycles. Each CDR3 protein is one row after TCRdb ran MiXCR on the 5' RACE reads. The sample has under 1,100,000 distinct CDR3 sequences, 25% seen once. The same sample was also used in a study of T cells of mothers and their children.

Sequencing was carried out using blood. These TCRs come from a girl aged 2-10 years in good health.

The chain uses TRBV12-3 or TRBV12-4 and TRBJ2-1; either TRBD1 or TRBD2 may fit D (6 bases each). The CDR3 spans 15 residues. Trimming cost V 6 bases and J 8 bases, with 20 bases left between them. The CDR3 DNA is TGTGCCAGCAGCCTTAGGATACCCGGGGGCTATGAGCAGTTCTTC. It is translated as CASSLRIPGGYEQFF.

This clonotype showed up just a few times. The rearrangement uses TRBV20-1 and TRBJ1-1, with 8 nucleotides matching TRBD1. Germline V gives CDR1 DFQATT, CDR2 SNEGSKA (reference sequence). The CDR3 consists of 18 residues. The trim removed 1 base at V and 0 bases at J, leaving 13 bases unmatched. The CDR3, as DNA: TGCAGTGCTAGAGGCCCTACAGGGGGTGGGGGGGTGAACACTGAAGCTTTCTTT. Its protein is CSARGPTGGGGVNTEAFF.

The rearrangement joins TRBV6-5 to TRBJ1-2, with 10 bases lining up with TRBD1. The junction had 5 bases not matched to a gene; V was cut back by 6 bases and J by 7 bases. This CDR3 is built from 13 residues. Germline CDR1 is MNHEY and CDR2 is SVGAGI. The CDR3 sequence is CASRRQGAGGYTF. The CDR3 DNA follows: TGTGCCAGCAGGAGACAGGGGGCTGGTGGCTACACCTTC.

The sample holds many counts of this clonotype. The V and J genes are TRBV2 and TRBJ2-3; 9 nucleotides agree with TRBD1. The length of the CDR3 is 15 residues. J lost 5 bases, V lost 6 bases, and 9 bases had no gene match. Germline V gene data show CDR1 as SNHLY and CDR2 as FYNNEI. The CDR3 DNA reads as TGTGCCAGCAGCGTCGAGACAGGGGGGGAAGATACGCAGTATTTT. Protein: CASSVETGGEDTQYF.

V usage is TRBV6-5 and J usage is TRBJ2-1; the match to TRBD2 covers 11 bases. V was clipped by 3 bases and J by 6 bases; unmatched bases: 7. Germline CDR1 is MNHEY and CDR2 is SVGAGI. CDR3 length: 16 residues. The CDR3 bases are TGTGCCAGCAGTTATGTCCTAGCGGGGGGTGGCAATGAGCAGTTCTTC. Translated, it gives CASSYVLAGGGNEQFF.

This chain uses TRBV7-6 with TRBJ2-1, with 9 bases identical to TRBD2. The trim removed 1 base at V and 7 bases at J, leaving 11 bases unmatched. Germline V gene lookup returns CDR1 SGHVS and CDR2 FNYEAQ. This CDR3 contains 17 residues. The CDR3 is CASSLVSSGNRRNEQFF. DNA of the CDR3: TGTGCCAGCAGCTTAGTATCTAGCGGGAACCGGCGGAATGAGCAGTTCTTC.

This clonotype was detected only a few times. The chain links TRBV6-2 or TRBV6-3 to TRBJ2-1; 8 bases match TRBD2. The V and J ends lost 5 bases and 4 bases, in that order; junction bases with no gene match: 10. There are 16 residues in the CDR3. Germline loops: CDR1 MNHEY, CDR2 SVGEGT. CDR3 nucleotides: TGTGCCAGCAGTCCCCTAGAAAGCGGGGGATACAATGAGCAGTTCTTC. It translates to CASSPLESGGYNEQFF.

This chain links TRBV29-1 with TRBJ1-4; D gene uncertain. Germline CDR1 reads SQVTM; CDR2 reads ANQGSEA. CDR3 size: 14 residues. Trimming took 3 bases from V and 6 from J, leaving 14 bases between them. The CDR3 region is CSVDSHSGDEKLFF. The CDR3 bases are TGCAGCGTTGATTCTCACAGTGGGGATGAAAAACTGTTTTTT. Looking up the rest from reference TRBV29-1 and TRBJ1-4 gives the full variable domain: SAVISQKPSRDICQRGTSLTIQCQVDSQVTMMFWYRQQPGQSLTLIATANQGSEATYESGFVIDKFPISRPNLTFSTLTVSNMSPEDSSIYLCSVDSHSGDEKLFFGSGTQLSVL.

This clonotype showed up just a few times. This sequence joins TRBV20-1 and TRBJ2-5; the D gene is possibly TRBD2 (5 bases). This CDR3 contains 14 residues. Germline assignment: CDR1 DFQATT and CDR2 SNEGSKA (reference sequence). V lost 5 bases, J lost 4 bases, and 17 bases lay in between. The CDR3 DNA follows: TGCAGTGCTCTCCCCCCCCGGGGAAGAGAGACCCAGTACTTC. Its protein product is CSALPPRGRETQYF.

This clonotype was seen only a few times. The gene calls are TRBV12-3 or TRBV12-4 and TRBJ2-3, with 8 bases aligning to TRBD2. This CDR3 is 16 amino acids long. Trimming at V came to 7 bases and at J to 6 bases, leaving 15 bases not matched to a gene. The CDR3 nucleotides are TGTGCCAGCACCTGGGGAGCGGGAGATGGCATGGATACGCAGTATTTT. This encodes CASTWGAGDGMDTQYF.

This chain uses TRBV6-5 with TRBJ1-2; possibly TRBD1 for D (6 bases). Germline V gene lookup returns CDR1 MNHEY and CDR2 SVGAGI. The CDR3 runs 15 residues. The V end was cut by 7 bases, the J end by 0 bases, with 15 bases between. The CDR3 bases are TGTGCCAGCACCTGGGAACAGGGAGCTAACTATGGCTACACCTTC. Amino acid sequence: CASTWEQGANYGYTF.

The chain joins TRBV20-1 to TRBJ2-3; no clear D. Germline CDR1 is DFQATT and CDR2 is SNEGSKA (reference sequence). The CDR3 is made up of 17 amino acids. Trimming stripped 3 bases from V and 0 bases from J, with 19 bases between. The CDR3: CSASDRLGGTSTDTQYF. Here the CDR3 DNA reads TGCAGTGCTAGTGACCGCCTAGGCGGAACTAGCACAGATACGCAGTATTTT.

In its sample, this clonotype was seen many times. V gene TRBV4-2 combines with J gene TRBJ1-2, with D unresolved. The CDR3 loop spans 13 amino acids. V lost 0 bases to trimming and J lost 7 bases, with 9 bases between them. CDR1 is LGHNA, CDR2 YNFKEQ, per germline. The CDR3, as DNA: TGTGCCAGCAGCCAAGAGTCAGGACCTGGCTACACCTTC. Translating it yields CASSQESGPGYTF.

The rearrangement joins TRBV28 to TRBJ2-7; D gene uncertain. Trimming removed 6 bases at V and 2 bases at J, with 14 bases between. The CDR3 is made up of 14 amino acids. CDR1 and CDR2 (germline): MDHEN, SYDVKM. The CDR3 reads CASRGLRWTYEQYF. Here the CDR3 DNA reads TGTGCCAGCAGAGGATTGAGGTGGACCTACGAGCAGTACTTC.

This clonotype was observed a few times. At one of its ends the junction is not consistent with the germline gene, which may arise from a read error. The V gene is TRBV7-2, the J gene TRBJ2-1; 10 nucleotides align to TRBD1. The CDR3 extends over 15 amino acids. CDR1 is SGHTA and CDR2 is FQGNSA in the germline V gene. The CDR3 bases are TGTGCCGGCAGCTTACCCCGGACAGGGGGCAATGAGCAGTTCTTC. It is translated as CAGSLPRTGGNEQFF. Full variable domain (missing parts from reference TRBV7-2 and TRBJ2-1): GAGVSQSPSNKVTEKGKDVELRCDPISGHTALYWYRQSLGQGLEFLIYFQGNSAPDKSGLPSDRFSAERTGGSVSTLTIQRTQQEDSAVYLCAGSLPRTGGNEQFFGPGTRLTVL.

The V gene is TRBV4-3, the J gene TRBJ1-1; D is uncertain. The CDR3 contains 16 residues. V was shortened by 0 bases and J by 7 bases, with 18 bases between the two germline ends. Germline CDR1 and CDR2: LGHNA and YSLEER. CDR3 sequence reads: CASSQDWRPPEGEAFF. CDR3 DNA sequence: TGCGCCAGCAGCCAAGATTGGAGGCCCCCTGAGGGTGAAGCTTTCTTT.

The chain is built from TRBV29-1 and TRBJ1-1; 8 bases match TRBD1. CDR1 and CDR2 (germline): SQVTM, ANQGSEA. The CDR3 length is 11 residues. V was pared by 6 bases and J by 11 bases, with 8 bases of the junction left unmatched. The CDR3 is CSVQGAGDAFF. DNA for the CDR3: TGCAGCGTCCAGGGGGCCGGGGATGCTTTCTTT.

The genes are TRBV20-1 and TRBJ2-5, with D hard to call. This CDR3 contains 14 residues. The germline V and J ends were trimmed by 3 bases and 9 bases, with 20 bases remaining between them. Germline loops: CDR1 DFQATT, CDR2 SNEGSKA (reference sequence). The CDR3 DNA sequence: TGCAGTGCTAGGGGTGGGGTAGAGGTCGAGGCCCAGTACTTC. It specifies CSARGGVEVEAQYF.

As concerns this clonotype: Germline is not matched at one junction end, which may reflect a read error. The chain carries TRBV7-3 and TRBJ2-2; TRBD2 might be the D (5 bases). The CDR3 totals 12 residues. The germline V gene encodes CDR1 SGHTA and CDR2 FQGTGA. CDR3 nucleotide sequence: TGTGCCAGCTGGGAGAACACCGGGGAGCGGTTTTTT. It yields the protein CASWENTGERFF.

This clonotype was seen more than once but under ten times. V is TRBV5-5 and J is TRBJ2-7; D not resolved. With 3 bases removed from V and 3 bases from J, the gap between germline ends came to 7 bases. CDR1 is SGHKS and CDR2 is YYEKEE in the germline V gene (reference sequence). This CDR3 spans 12 amino acids. For the CDR3, the DNA is TGTGCCAGCAGCTATGACATCTACGAGCAGTACTTC. It translates to CASSYDIYEQYF.

The chain employs TRBV12-3 or TRBV12-4 and TRBJ2-3; D perhaps matches TRBD2 (6 bases). CDR3 length equals 15 residues. The ends were cut back, 2 bases at V and 9 bases at J, with 18 bases in the middle. The CDR3 is CASSLRGLDRGTQYF. The CDR3 DNA sequence: TGTGCCAGCAGTTTACGGGGACTGGATCGGGGAACGCAGTATTTT.

This clonotype appeared a few times. The V call is TRBV11-2, the J call TRBJ2-5, with D unresolved. V lost 3 bases and J 7 bases, leaving 12 bases between the germline ends. The CDR3 covers 13 residues. Per germline, CDR1 SGHAT and CDR2 FQNNGV. The CDR3 DNA sequence: TGTGCCAGCAGCTTCCCCCCGGCGATGACCCAGTACTTC. It is translated as CASSFPPAMTQYF.

With regard to this clonotype: At one end the junction does not follow the germline gene, possibly because of a read error. The rearrangement links TRBV12-3 or TRBV12-4 to TRBJ2-5, with 9 nucleotides matching TRBD2. The CDR3 runs to 16 residues. CDR3 nucleotide sequence: TGTGCCAGCAGTTTAGGGCTAGCGGGGTTAGGGGAGACCCAGCACTTC. It is translated as CASSLGLAGLGETQHF.

For this clonotype: The junction departs from the called germline gene at one end, perhaps through a read error. The chain links TRBV7-2 to TRBJ1-3, with D perhaps TRBD1 (6 bases). CDR3 length: 15 residues. Germline CDR1 and CDR2: SGHTA and FQGNSA. CDR3 sequence (DNA): TGTGTCAGCAGCCACAGGGCAACTTCTGGAAACACCATATATTTT. Translated, it gives CVSSHRATSGNTIYF.

The chain couples TRBV25-1 to TRBJ1-2; the match to TRBD1 covers 9 bases. V shed 6 bases and J 4 bases; nucleotides not matched to a gene: 3. The CDR3 loop spans 13 amino acids. Germline CDR1 MGHDK, CDR2 SYGVNS. In DNA form, the CDR3 reads TGTGCCAGCAGACAGGGGGCCAGCTATGGCTACACCTTC. It codes for CASRQGASYGYTF.

The rearrangement uses TRBV6-2 or TRBV6-3 and TRBJ2-1, with D possibly matching TRBD1 (6 bases). Trimming removed 0 bases from V and 6 bases from J, with 12 bases in between. The germline CDR1 and CDR2 sequences are MNHEY and SVGEGT. The CDR3 is 15 amino acids. The CDR3 DNA reads as TGTGCCAGCAGTTACTCCTTTTTGGGGGCCAATGAGCAGTTCTTC. Translating gives CASSYSFLGANEQFF.